This T cell receptor beta chain comes out of a study of T cells expressing NK-cell markers. This CDR3 spans 14 amino acids. In germline, CDR1 is SGHDN, CDR2 FVKESK. No DNA is given; TCRdb re-called the 5' RACE reads and lists each CDR3 protein once. The data show around 110,000 distinct CDR3 sequences, and the top ten clones hold approximately 17%. The genes are TRBV14 and TRBJ1-1. The sample comprised blood T cells: a sorted CD56 or NKG2C T cell subset, CD4+ or CD8+ T cells, or bulk PBMC T cells (not recorded which). This TCR was recovered from a woman aged 18 to 75 in good health. CDR3 residues: CASSRGTVNTEAFF.